Each of the 14 T cell receptor beta chains below was sequenced from the same sample in a study of response to subunit inactivated influenza vaccine. One entry per CDR3 protein, called by TCRdb with MiXCR from the RT-PCR reads. The sample consists of some 600,000 distinct CDR3 sequences, 14% of them appearing once. The sample here was PBMCs from blood, taken 14 days before vaccination. The receptor source for this set is a man aged 50-60 years who received an inactivated influenza vaccine.

This clonotype was counted only a few times. The chain recombines TRBV28 with TRBJ2-5; 8 bases map to TRBD1. J lost 4 bases, V lost 2 bases, and 6 bases had no gene match. The CDR3 runs to 15 residues. Per germline, CDR1 MDHEN and CDR2 SYDVKM. The CDR3, as DNA: TGTGCCAGCAGTTTAGTCGGACAGGGTGGAGAGACCCAGTACTTC. This gives the protein CASSLVGQGGETQYF.

The chain joins TRBV7-2 to TRBJ1-6; D gene ambiguous. The CDR3 is 15 residues long. V shed 4 bases and J shed 7 bases, with 14 bases lying between them. The germline V gene has CDR1 SGHTA and CDR2 FQGNSA. The CDR3 region has the DNA TGTGCCAGCAGCTCTCAAAGGCCTGAAAATTCACCCCTCCACTTT. It specifies CASSSQRPENSPLHF. Based on the CDR3 plus reference TRBV7-2 and TRBJ1-6, the full variable domain is GAGVSQSPSNKVTEKGKDVELRCDPISGHTALYWYRQSLGQGLEFLIYFQGNSAPDKSGLPSDRFSAERTGGSVSTLTIQRTQQEDSAVYLCASSSQRPENSPLHFGNGTRLTVT.

The V and J genes are TRBV15 and TRBJ2-1; the D gene is possibly TRBD1 (6 bases). Germline loops: CDR1 LNHNV, CDR2 YYDKDF (reference sequence). This CDR3 contains 15 residues. Trimming shortened V by 2 bases and J by 6 bases, and 14 bases separated the two germline ends. The CDR3 DNA follows: TGTGCCACCAGCAGAAACGTACAGGGTGTCAATGAGCAGTTCTTC. Its protein product is CATSRNVQGVNEQFF. The full variable domain, completed using reference TRBV15 and TRBJ2-1, is DAMVIQNPRYQVTQFGKPVTLSCSQTLNHNVMYWYQQKSSQAPKLLFHYYDKDFNNEADTPDNFQSRRPNTSFCFLDIRSPGLGDTAMYLCATSRNVQGVNEQFFGPGTRLTVL.

CDR3: CSASPGTGVWEQFF. CDR3 coding DNA: TGCAGTGCTAGCCCGGGGACAGGGGTTTGGGAGCAGTTCTTC. The rearrangement links TRBV20-1 to TRBJ2-1, with TRBD1 identical over 10 bases. J was trimmed by 10 bases and V by 3 bases; bases with no gene match: 9. CDR3 length: 14 amino acids. From germline, CDR1 is DFQATT and CDR2 SNEGSKA (reference sequence).

The J gene is TRBJ2-5, the V gene TRBV7-8; D unresolved. CDR3 length: 13 amino acids. Germline V lookup: CDR1 SGHVS, CDR2 FQNEAQ. The ends were cut back, 5 bases at V and 2 bases at J, with 9 bases in the middle. DNA for the CDR3: TGTGCCAGCAGCCCCGCGGAACAAGAGACCCAGTACTTC. Protein: CASSPAEQETQYF.

This clonotype was seen many times. The chain employs TRBV12-3 or TRBV12-4 and TRBJ2-1; 10 bases are a match to TRBD2. Losses at the gene ends were 4 bases for V and 6 bases for J; bases not matched to a gene: 9. The CDR3 is made up of 16 amino acids. The CDR3 spells CASSYLLAGPGNEQFF. In DNA form, the CDR3 reads TGTGCCAGCAGTTACCTACTAGCGGGACCCGGCAATGAGCAGTTCTTC.

This clonotype was seen more than once but under ten times. The rearrangement uses TRBV24-1 and TRBJ2-5, with TRBD1 identical over 9 bases. Germline trimming cut 4 bases from V and 4 bases from J; bases unmatched to any gene: 6. The CDR3 totals 15 residues. Germline CDR1 reads KGHDR; CDR2 reads SFDVKD. CDR3 protein: CATSEQGQGVETQYF. CDR3 nucleotides: TGTGCCACCAGTGAACAGGGACAGGGTGTAGAGACCCAGTACTTC.

About this clonotype: At one boundary the junction diverges from the germline segment, which might be a read error. V gene TRBV5-1 combines with J gene TRBJ2-1; 9 bases agree with TRBD1. CDR3 size: 16 residues. Germline CDR1 SGHRS, CDR2 YFSETQ. The CDR3 bases are TGCGCCAGCAGATTGGCCTCGACAGGGGGAACCAATGAGCAGTTCTTC. Translated, it gives CASRLASTGGTNEQFF.

There are a few counts of this clonotype. The chain joins TRBV10-1 to TRBJ1-2; 10 bases line up with TRBD1. After removal of 6 bases from V and 2 bases from J, the junction contained 6 bases not matched to a gene. Germline assignment: CDR1 WNHNN and CDR2 SYGVQD (reference sequence). The CDR3 has 15 residues. In DNA form, the CDR3 reads TGCGCCAGCAGCGACGGGACAGGGGTAAACTATGGCTACACCTTC. Translated: CASSDGTGVNYGYTF.

V and J are TRBV11-2 and TRBJ2-1; the match to TRBD2 covers 8 bases. The CDR3 is 14 amino acids. Germline CDR1 reads SGHAT; CDR2 reads FQNNGV. V dropped 5 bases and J dropped 10; count of bases not matched to a gene: 10. CDR3 sequence: CASSARLASEEQFF. The CDR3 nucleotides are TGTGCCAGCAGCGCCAGACTAGCGAGTGAGGAGCAGTTCTTC.

The chain employs TRBV12-3 or TRBV12-4 and TRBJ2-6; maybe TRBD1 (5 bases). V was pared by 2 bases and J by 0 bases, with 20 bases between. The CDR3 loop spans 20 amino acids. The CDR3: CASSLRRDHSTGSGANVLTF. The CDR3 DNA follows: TGTGCCAGCAGTTTAAGACGCGATCACAGTACAGGCTCTGGGGCCAACGTCCTGACTTTC.

With regard to this clonotype: At one boundary the junction diverges from the germline segment, which might be a read error. V gene TRBV28 combines with J gene TRBJ1-1, with no clear D. This CDR3 contains 12 residues. The germline CDR1 and CDR2 sequences are MDHEN and SYDVKM. CDR3 amino acids: CASSSSNAEAFF. The CDR3 DNA follows: TGTGCCAGCAGTTCCTCGAACGCTGAAGCTTTCTTT.

This clonotype occurred a few times. V usage is TRBV7-2 and J usage is TRBJ2-2; 7 bases line up with TRBD1. CDR3 length equals 16 residues. After removal of 4 bases from V and 5 bases from J, the junction contained 10 bases not matched to a gene. Germline V gene sequence: CDR1 SGHTA, CDR2 FQGNSA. CDR3 region: CASSSRTGSGTGELFF. Here the CDR3 DNA reads TGTGCCAGCAGCTCCCGGACAGGATCGGGGACCGGGGAGCTGTTTTTT.

The chain employs TRBV6-5 and TRBJ1-4; D remains ambiguous. V was clipped by 2 bases and J by 8 bases, with 9 bases between them. The length of the CDR3 is 13 residues. Germline CDR1 is MNHEY and CDR2 is SVGAGI. CDR3 loop: CASSYALGEKLFF. The CDR3 region has the DNA TGTGCCAGCAGTTACGCTCTAGGGGAAAAACTGTTTTTT.